Sequencing of this TCR beta chain was carried out in a study of beta chain features in type 1 diabetes. Only a few counts were recorded for this clone. Its matching antigen is unknown. The isolated RNA, all of it, was reverse transcribed, so expressed TCRB transcripts were what got sequenced. TCRdb keeps only in-frame clones here, not all; method: immunoSEQ multiplex PCR. The sample has around 70,000 clones, roughly 50% seen once; the top ten hold 0.7%. Study findings and constraints: A pattern of fewer insertions and more deletions at VDJ junctions was seen in type 1 diabetes patients. Researchers report that Type 1 diabetes patients had moderately but significantly shorter TCRB CDR3s across all four CD4+ subsets.

Germline V lookup: CDR1 LNHDA, CDR2 SQIVND (reference sequence). The CDR3 totals 15 residues. The trim removed 4 bases at V and 7 bases at J, leaving 8 bases unmatched. This sequence was found in a young man with type 1 diabetes. The chain recombines TRBV19 with TRBJ2-1; 9 nucleotides line up with TRBD1. Sequencing input: central memory CD4+ T cells from blood. CDR3 protein: CASSNVGQGGNEQFF. The CDR3 DNA follows: TGTGCCAGTAGTAACGTGGGACAGGGAGGAAATGAGCAGTTCTTC.